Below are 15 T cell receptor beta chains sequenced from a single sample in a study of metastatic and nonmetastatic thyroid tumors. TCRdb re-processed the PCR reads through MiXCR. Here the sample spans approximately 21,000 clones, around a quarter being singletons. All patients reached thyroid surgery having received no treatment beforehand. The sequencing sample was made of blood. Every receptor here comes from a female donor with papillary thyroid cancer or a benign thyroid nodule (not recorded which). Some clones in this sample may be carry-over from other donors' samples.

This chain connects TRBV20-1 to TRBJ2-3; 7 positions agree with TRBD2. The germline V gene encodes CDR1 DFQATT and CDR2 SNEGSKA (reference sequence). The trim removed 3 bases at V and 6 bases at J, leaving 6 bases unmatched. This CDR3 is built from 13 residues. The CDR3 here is CSASSSGWDTQYF. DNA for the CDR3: TGCAGTGCTAGTAGTAGCGGGTGGGATACGCAGTATTTT.

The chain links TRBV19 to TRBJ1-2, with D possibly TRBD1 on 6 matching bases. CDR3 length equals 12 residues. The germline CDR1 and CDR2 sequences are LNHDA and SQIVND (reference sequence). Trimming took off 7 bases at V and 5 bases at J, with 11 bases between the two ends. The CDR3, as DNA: TGTGCCAGTAACGTGAGGGGGTATGGCTACACCTTC. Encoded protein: CASNVRGYGYTF.

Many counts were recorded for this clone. As DNA, the CDR3 is TGTGCCTGGAGTGACGGACTGGACTACGAGCAGTACTTC. The encoded protein is CAWSDGLDYEQYF. The chain links TRBV30 to TRBJ2-7, with D possibly being TRBD2 (5 bases). Germline assignment: CDR1 GTSNPN and CDR2 SVGIG (reference sequence). Trimming removed 1 base at V and 3 bases at J, with 10 bases between. The CDR3 consists of 13 residues.

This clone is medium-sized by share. In DNA form, the CDR3 reads TGTGCCAGCAGTTCCCCCCCGGGACAGGGTAACGATGAGCAGTTCTTC. It translates to CASSSPPGQGNDEQFF. J is TRBJ2-1 and V is TRBV6-2 or TRBV6-3; the match to TRBD1 covers 9 bases. CDR1 is MNHEY, CDR2 SVGEGT, per germline. The CDR3 has 16 residues. V was pared by 4 bases and J by 8 bases, with 12 bases of the junction left unmatched.

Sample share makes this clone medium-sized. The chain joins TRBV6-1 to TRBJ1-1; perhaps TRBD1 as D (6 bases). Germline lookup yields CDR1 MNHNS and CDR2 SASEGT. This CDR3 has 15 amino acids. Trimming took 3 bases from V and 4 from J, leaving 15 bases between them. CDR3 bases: TGTGCCAGCAGTGACCTAAGCCCAGGGGCCACTGAAGCTTTCTTT. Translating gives CASSDLSPGATEAFF.

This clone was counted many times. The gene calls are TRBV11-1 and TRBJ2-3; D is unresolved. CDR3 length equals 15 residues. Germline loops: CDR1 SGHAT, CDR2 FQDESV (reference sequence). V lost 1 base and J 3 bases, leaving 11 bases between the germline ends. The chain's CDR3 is CASSLETPPTDTQYF. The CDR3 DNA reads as TGTGCCAGCAGCTTAGAGACTCCCCCGACAGATACGCAGTATTTT.

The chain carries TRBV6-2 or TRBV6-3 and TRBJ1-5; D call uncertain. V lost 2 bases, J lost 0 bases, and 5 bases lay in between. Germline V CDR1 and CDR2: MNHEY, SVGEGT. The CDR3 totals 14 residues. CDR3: CASSYLISNQPQHF. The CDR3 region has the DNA TGTGCCAGCAGTTACCTTATTAGCAATCAGCCCCAGCATTTT.

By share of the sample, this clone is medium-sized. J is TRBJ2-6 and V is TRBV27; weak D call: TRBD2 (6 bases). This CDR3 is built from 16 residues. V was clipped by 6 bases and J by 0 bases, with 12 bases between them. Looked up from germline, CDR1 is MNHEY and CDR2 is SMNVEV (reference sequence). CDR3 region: CASREGTASGANVLTF. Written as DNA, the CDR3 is TGTGCCAGCAGGGAGGGGACCGCCTCTGGGGCCAACGTCCTGACTTTC.

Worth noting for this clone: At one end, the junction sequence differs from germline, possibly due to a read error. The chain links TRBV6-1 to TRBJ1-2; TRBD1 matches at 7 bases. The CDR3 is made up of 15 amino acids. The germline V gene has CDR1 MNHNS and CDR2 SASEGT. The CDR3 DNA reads TGTGCCAGCAGTGAGGGTGGGACAGTGCCATATGTCTACACCTTC. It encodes CASSEGGTVPYVYTF.

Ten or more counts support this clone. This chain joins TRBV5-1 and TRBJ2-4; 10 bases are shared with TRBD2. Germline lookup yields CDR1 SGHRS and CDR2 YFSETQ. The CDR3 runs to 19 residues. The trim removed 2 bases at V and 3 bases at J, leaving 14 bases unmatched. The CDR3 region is CASSLGLAGAFRGKNIQYF. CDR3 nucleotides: TGCGCCAGCAGCTTAGGGCTAGCGGGAGCCTTTAGGGGCAAAAACATTCAGTACTTC. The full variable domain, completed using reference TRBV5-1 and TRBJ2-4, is KAGVTQTPRYLIKTRGQQVTLSCSPISGHRSVSWYQQTPGQGLQFLFEYFSETQRNKGNFPGRFSGRQFSNSRSEMNVSTLELGDSALYLCASSLGLAGAFRGKNIQYFGAGTRLSVL.

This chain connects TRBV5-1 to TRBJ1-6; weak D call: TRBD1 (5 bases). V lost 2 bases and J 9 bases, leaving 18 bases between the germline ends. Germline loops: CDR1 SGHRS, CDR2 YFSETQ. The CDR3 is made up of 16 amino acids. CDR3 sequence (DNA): TGCGCCAGCAGCTTTAACGTGCAGGCCGGGACTTCACCCCTCCACTTT. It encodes CASSFNVQAGTSPLHF.

The CDR3 loop reads CSARSFSGTFEQYF. In nucleotides, the CDR3 is TGCAGTGCTCGGAGTTTTAGCGGGACCTTCGAGCAGTACTTC. The rearrangement uses TRBV20-1 and TRBJ2-7; 8 bases map to TRBD2. The CDR3 extends over 14 amino acids. The V gene's germline CDR1 is DFQATT and CDR2 SNEGSKA (reference sequence). V was pared by 5 bases and J by 6 bases, with 12 bases of the junction left unmatched.

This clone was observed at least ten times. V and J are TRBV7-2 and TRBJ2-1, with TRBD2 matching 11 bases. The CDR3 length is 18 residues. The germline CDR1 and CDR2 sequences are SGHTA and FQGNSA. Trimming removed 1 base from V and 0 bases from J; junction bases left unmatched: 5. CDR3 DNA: TGTGCCAGCAGCTTAGTAGCTAGCGGGAGGAGCTCCTACAATGAGCAGTTCTTC. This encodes CASSLVASGRSSYNEQFF. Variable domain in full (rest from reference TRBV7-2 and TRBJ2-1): GAGVSQSPSNKVTEKGKDVELRCDPISGHTALYWYRQSLGQGLEFLIYFQGNSAPDKSGLPSDRFSAERTGGSVSTLTIQRTQQEDSAVYLCASSLVASGRSSYNEQFFGPGTRLTVL.

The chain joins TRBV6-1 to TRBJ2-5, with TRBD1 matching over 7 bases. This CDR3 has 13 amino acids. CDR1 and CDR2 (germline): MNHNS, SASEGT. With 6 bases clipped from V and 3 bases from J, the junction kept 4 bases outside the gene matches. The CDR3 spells CASSPTGEETQYF. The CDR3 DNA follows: TGTGCCAGCAGCCCCACAGGGGAAGAGACCCAGTACTTC.

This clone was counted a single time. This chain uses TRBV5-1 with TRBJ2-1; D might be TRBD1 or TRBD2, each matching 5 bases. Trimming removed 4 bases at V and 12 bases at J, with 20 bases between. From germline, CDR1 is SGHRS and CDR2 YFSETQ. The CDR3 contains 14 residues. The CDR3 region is CASSPRDRSHWQFF. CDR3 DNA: TGCGCCAGCAGCCCCCGGGACCGAAGTCATTGGCAGTTCTTC. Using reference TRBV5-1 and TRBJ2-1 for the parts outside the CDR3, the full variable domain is KAGVTQTPRYLIKTRGQQVTLSCSPISGHRSVSWYQQTPGQGLQFLFEYFSETQRNKGNFPGRFSGRQFSNSRSEMNVSTLELGDSALYLCASSPRDRSHWQFFGPGTRLTVL.